This TCR beta chain was profiled in a study of cytomegalovirus exposure and HLA in healthy donors. The CDR3 covers 15 residues. The germline V gene encodes CDR1 SGHDT and CDR2 YYEEEE. The V and J ends lost 4 bases and 7 bases, in that order; junction bases with no gene match: 7. PCR involved 60 Vbeta and 13 Jbeta primers. Measured with immunoSEQ multiplex PCR; TCRdb has only the in-frame clones, and not every one. This sample's clone table lists 150,000 to 200,000 clones. V gene TRBV5-6 combines with J gene TRBJ2-3, with TRBD2 matching 12 bases. Material for sequencing was PBMCs. This receptor was taken from a boy aged 5-17 years in good health and CMV-seronegative. The CDR3 region is CASSPGLAGTNTQYF. Written as DNA, the CDR3 is TGTGCCAGCAGCCCGGGACTAGCGGGCACGAATACGCAGTATTTT.